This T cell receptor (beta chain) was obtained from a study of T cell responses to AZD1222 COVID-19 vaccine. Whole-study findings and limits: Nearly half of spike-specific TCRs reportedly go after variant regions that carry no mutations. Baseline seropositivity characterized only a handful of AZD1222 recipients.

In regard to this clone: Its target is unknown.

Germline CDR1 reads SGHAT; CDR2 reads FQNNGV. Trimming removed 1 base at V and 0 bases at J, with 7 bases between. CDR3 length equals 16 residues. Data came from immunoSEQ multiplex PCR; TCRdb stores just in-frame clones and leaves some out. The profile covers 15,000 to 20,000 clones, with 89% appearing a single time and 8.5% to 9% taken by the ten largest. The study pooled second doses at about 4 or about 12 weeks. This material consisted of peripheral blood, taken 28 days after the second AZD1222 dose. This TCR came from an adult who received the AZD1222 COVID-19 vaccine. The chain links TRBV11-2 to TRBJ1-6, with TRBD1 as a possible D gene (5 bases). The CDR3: CASSLGTSSYNSPLHF. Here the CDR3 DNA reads TGTGCCAGCAGCTTAGGGACAAGCTCCTATAATTCACCCCTCCACTTT. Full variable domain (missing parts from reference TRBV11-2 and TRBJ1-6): EAGVAQSPRYKIIEKRQSVAFWCNPISGHATLYWYQQILGQGPKLLIQFQNNGVVDDSQLPKDRFSAERLKGVDSTLKIQPAKLEDSAVYLCASSLGTSSYNSPLHFGNGTRLTVT.